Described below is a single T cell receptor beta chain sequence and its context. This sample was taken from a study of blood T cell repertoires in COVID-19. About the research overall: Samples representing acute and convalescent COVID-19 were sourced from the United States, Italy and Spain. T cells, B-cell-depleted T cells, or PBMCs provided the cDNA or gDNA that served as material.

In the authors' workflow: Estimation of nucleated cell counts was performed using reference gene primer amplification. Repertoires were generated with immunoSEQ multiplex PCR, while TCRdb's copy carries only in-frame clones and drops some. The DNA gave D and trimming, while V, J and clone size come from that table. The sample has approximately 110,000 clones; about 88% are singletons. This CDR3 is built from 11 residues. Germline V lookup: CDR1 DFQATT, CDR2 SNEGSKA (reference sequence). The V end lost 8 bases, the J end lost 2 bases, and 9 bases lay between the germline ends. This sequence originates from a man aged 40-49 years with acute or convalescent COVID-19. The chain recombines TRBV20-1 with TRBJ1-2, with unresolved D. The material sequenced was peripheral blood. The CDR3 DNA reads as TGCAGTAGCACAGTCAACTATGGCTACACCTTC. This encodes CSSTVNYGYTF.